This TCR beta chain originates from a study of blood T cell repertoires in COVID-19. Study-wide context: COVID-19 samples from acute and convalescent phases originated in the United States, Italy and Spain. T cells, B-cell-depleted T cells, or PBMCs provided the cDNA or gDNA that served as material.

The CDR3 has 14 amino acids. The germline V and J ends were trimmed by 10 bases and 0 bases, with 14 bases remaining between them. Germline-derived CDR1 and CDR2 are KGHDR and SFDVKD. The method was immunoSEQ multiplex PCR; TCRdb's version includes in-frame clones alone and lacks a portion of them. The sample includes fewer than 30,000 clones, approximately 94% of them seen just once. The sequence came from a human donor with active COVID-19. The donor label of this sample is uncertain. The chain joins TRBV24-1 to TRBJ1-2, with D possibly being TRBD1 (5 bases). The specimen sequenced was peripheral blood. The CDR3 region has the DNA TGTGCCACTCCACGAGACAGTACTAACTATGGCTACACCTTC. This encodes CATPRDSTNYGYTF.